The present TCR beta chain was sequenced within a study of T cell responses to AZD1222 COVID-19 vaccine (TCRdb year 2021). In terms of the full investigation: TCR sequencing was performed for 230 to 250 trial participants, of whom some 200 were given two doses of AZD1222 and around 25 were given two doses of MenACWY control vaccine. Trial participants were enrolled into age subgroups of 18-55, 56-69 and 70-plus years, which contained about 150, 27 and 61 TCR-sequenced participants, respectively. Results and caveats for the whole study, not just this receptor: Conclusions about previously exposed vaccinees were limited because only six or seven AZD1222 recipients were SARS-CoV-2 seropositive at baseline. A significant rise in spike-specific TCR breadth and depth was observed after two AZD1222 doses relative to day 0 and relative to MenACWY recipients. Because no day 14 peak-response samples were available, the repertoires could be characterized only after the peak T cell response. Participants were mostly white British, with more females than males. The authors suggested clonal diversity may have been underestimated. Reportedly, close to half of the unique spike-specific TCRs recognized epitopes lying outside the regions that are mutated in the B.1.351 and B.1.1.7 variants. The 56-69-year group was small, and its depth increase did not reach significance, likely because of low power. Vaccine-associated CD4 TCRs spanned the whole spike protein, with dominant responses in regions 160-218 and 743-854.

The CDR3 regions of human TCRbeta chains were analyzed by immunosequencing. From the authors' description of their analysis: Repertoire TCRs were checked for matches against a reference library of SARS-CoV-2-specific TCRs that had been generated using the MIRA antigen-specificity platform. Breadth was defined as the fraction of unique TCRs that were SARS-CoV-2-associated, and depth was defined as the fraction of total T cells that were SARS-CoV-2-associated. Using the MIRA data, every spike-specific TCR was mapped to the spike region that the TCR reacted to and assigned to either a CD4 or a CD8 class. Log10-transformed breadth and depth values were compared by one-way ANOVA with Sidak's multiple comparisons tests. The table was pulled from immuneACCESS by TCRdb, which kept in-frame rearrangements only. Such tables lose some clones; where checked, under half of the loss comes from unresolved V genes, and the rest has no known cause. From that table come the V and J calls and clone size; the DNA was used to work out D and trimming. Recorded for this sample are 86,000 or so clones; about nine tenths of them occurred a single time. 4.5% of the sample comes from the top ten.

The sample's time point label, decoded: baseline before first vaccination. What the treatment or condition label conveys for this sample: meningococcal conjugate vaccine given as trial control. The vaccinee samples were drawn from two UK trials, COV001 and COV002, one of which was a single-blind randomized controlled phase 2/3 trial testing AZD1222 (ChAdOx1 nCoV-19) in healthy adults. For TCRbeta chain sequencing, PBMC samples from trial participants were taken at day 0 and at day 28 after the second dose. As concerns this clone: It has no known antigen specificity. No base qualities exist here, and no much larger clone lies one base off it.

V gives up 5 bases and J gives up 5 bases, and the segment between their germline ends measures 9 bases. The CDR3 numbers 13 residues from cysteine through phenylalanine. Only CDR3 DNA remains: 39 bases, in frame from the first base. As encoded in the germline V gene (reference sequence), CDR1 is LNHDA while CDR2 is SQIVND. This TCR was recovered from an adult in good health. The material sequenced was peripheral blood, taken on day 0 of MenACWY control vaccination. The chain is made from TRBV19 and TRBJ1-4; a weak D assignment points to TRBD1 (5 bases agree). CDR3 region: CASSVGTNEKLFF. The DNA sequence is as follows: TGTGCCAGTAGTGTGGGGACGAATGAAAAACTGTTTTTT.